These 25 T cell receptor beta chains originate from one sample sequenced in a study of blood T cell repertoires in COVID-19. Measured with immunoSEQ multiplex PCR; TCRdb has only the in-frame clones, and not every one. This table holds 260,000 or so clones, more than 70% found once. The sequenced sample consisted of PBMCs or T cells enriched from blood (not recorded which). These receptors were obtained from a woman aged 40 to 49 with acute COVID-19.

The chain employs TRBV27 and TRBJ2-5, with TRBD1 matching over 7 bases. The length of the CDR3 is 17 residues. The trim removed 2 bases at V and 2 bases at J, leaving 11 bases unmatched. Germline CDR1 and CDR2: MNHEY and SMNVEV (reference sequence). DNA of the CDR3: TGTGCCAGCAGTTTAAGGGGCCGACAGGGCCCACAAGAGACCCAGTACTTC. Encoded protein: CASSLRGRQGPQETQYF.

The rearrangement uses TRBV24-1 and TRBJ1-2; D is perhaps TRBD1 (6 bases). V was pared by 4 bases and J by 0 bases, with 8 bases between. This CDR3 comprises 14 residues. Germline CDR1 and CDR2: KGHDR and SFDVKD. The CDR3 region has the DNA TGTGCCACCAGTGACAGGGGAGCTAACTATGGCTACACCTTC. This codes for CATSDRGANYGYTF.

The chain is built from TRBV30 and TRBJ2-1; maybe TRBD1 (6 bases). This CDR3 comprises 16 residues. CDR1 is GTSNPN, CDR2 SVGIG, per germline (reference sequence). V dropped 0 bases and J dropped 5 bases, with 17 bases sitting between them. CDR3 sequence reads: CAWSVQGDWSNNEQFF. CDR3 nucleotides: TGTGCCTGGAGTGTACAGGGCGATTGGTCTAACAATGAGCAGTTCTTC.

The J gene is TRBJ2-7, the V gene TRBV7-9; 8 bases match TRBD2. The V gene's germline CDR1 is SEHNR and CDR2 FQNEAQ (reference sequence). The CDR3 is 14 amino acids. V trimming: 4 bases; J trimming: 4 bases; junction bases outside the gene matches: 6. CDR3 in DNA: TGTGCCAGCAGCTCCGCGGGACTAGGGTACGAGCAGTACGTC. The encoded protein is CASSSAGLGYEQYV.

V is TRBV18 and J is TRBJ2-7, with D possibly TRBD2 on 5 matching bases. Germline lookup yields CDR1 KGHSH and CDR2 LQKENI. The CDR3 covers 14 residues. Trimming removed 3 bases at V and 3 bases at J, with 12 bases between. CDR3 in DNA: TGTGCCAGCTCACCGGCTAGCCTCGGCTACGAGCAGTACGTC. Residues: CASSPASLGYEQYV.

V usage is TRBV27 and J usage is TRBJ1-6, with a weak D call TRBD1 (5 bases). V was cut by 6 bases and J by 4 bases, with 13 bases left in between. Germline V gene data show CDR1 as MNHEY and CDR2 as SMNVEV (reference sequence). CDR3 length: 15 amino acids. The CDR3 nucleotides read TGTGCCAGCAGCCAAAGGGGCGTTTATAATTCACCCCTCCACTTT. Its protein is CASSQRGVYNSPLHF.

This chain joins TRBV7-2 and TRBJ1-5; 9 bases are shared with TRBD1. This CDR3 contains 15 residues. Unmatched junction bases numbered 1, after V lost 0 bases and J lost 4 bases. Germline lookup yields CDR1 SGHTA and CDR2 FQGNSA. CDR3 nucleotide sequence: TGTGCCAGCAGCTTAGCCGGGACAGGGAATCAGCCCCAGCATTTT. It codes for CASSLAGTGNQPQHF.

The chain combines TRBV5-5 with TRBJ1-4; possible D gene TRBD1, 5 bases. The length of the CDR3 is 14 residues. CDR1 is SGHKS, CDR2 YYEKEE, per germline (reference sequence). The V and J ends lost 0 bases and 4 bases respectively, with 7 bases between them. The CDR3 region is CASSLGGVNEKLFF. The CDR3 region has the DNA TGTGCCAGCAGCTTGGGGGGGGTTAATGAAAAACTGTTTTTT.

The chain employs TRBV11-3 and TRBJ1-1; D not certain. The V end was cut by 1 base, the J end by 2 bases, with 8 bases between. CDR1 is SGHNT, CDR2 YENEEA, per germline. This CDR3 has 14 amino acids. The CDR3 reads CASSLAYANTEAFF. The CDR3 DNA sequence: TGTGCCAGCAGCTTAGCCTACGCAAACACTGAAGCTTTCTTT.

This clone occurred once. The chain carries TRBV4-1 and TRBJ1-5, with TRBD1 as a possible D gene (5 bases). The germline gives CDR1 MGHRA, CDR2 YSYEKL. Trimming took off 4 bases at V and 0 bases at J, with 13 bases between the two ends. CDR3 length: 16 amino acids. This CDR3 reads CASSPAGGYSNQPQHF. In nucleotides, the CDR3 is TGCGCCAGCAGCCCGGCGGGGGGTTATAGCAATCAGCCCCAGCATTTT.

The J gene is TRBJ2-2, the V gene TRBV5-1; D might be TRBD1 (5 bases). Trimming removed 0 bases at V and 3 bases at J, with 12 bases between. Germline V CDR1 and CDR2: SGHRS, YFSETQ. CDR3 length: 16 amino acids. In DNA, the CDR3 is TGCGCCAGCAGCTTGGTTGTGACAGCCTACACCGGGGAGCTGTTTTTT. Amino acids: CASSLVVTAYTGELFF.

The chain couples TRBV5-1 to TRBJ1-5; D is uncertain. Germline V lookup: CDR1 SGHRS, CDR2 YFSETQ. The CDR3 contains 15 residues. Trimming pared 4 bases from V and 2 bases from J, leaving 13 bases between. In DNA form, the CDR3 reads TGCGCCAGCAGCCCGGGTTACCCCGGCAATCAGCCCCAGCATTTT. It translates to CASSPGYPGNQPQHF.

This sequence joins TRBV18 and TRBJ1-1; 10 bases fit TRBD1. Germline V gene data show CDR1 as KGHSH and CDR2 as LQKENI. The CDR3 has 17 amino acids. The J segment lost 3 bases and the V segment lost 2 bases, leaving 9 bases of the junction unmatched. The chain's CDR3 is CASSPGTGVEDYTEAFF. DNA of the CDR3: TGTGCCAGCTCACCAGGGACAGGGGTAGAGGACTACACTGAAGCTTTCTTT.

The rearrangement links TRBV9 to TRBJ2-3; TRBD2 agrees at 8 bases. The CDR3 has 18 residues. Losses at the gene ends were 0 bases for V and 2 bases for J; bases not matched to a gene: 11. Germline V gives CDR1 SGDLS, CDR2 YYNGEE. CDR3 loop: CASSVGGVAGKNTDTQYF. CDR3 DNA sequence: TGTGCCAGCAGCGTAGGGGGGGTAGCGGGGAAAAACACAGATACGCAGTATTTT.

This sequence joins TRBV13 and TRBJ2-7, with a tentative D call TRBD2 (6 bases). This CDR3 spans 16 amino acids. Germline V gene lookup returns CDR1 PRHDT and CDR2 FYEKMQ (reference sequence). Deletions cut 1 base from V and 2 bases from J, with 15 bases between. CDR3 bases: TGTGCCAGCAGCTTAGCAGGCGGGATGGGGCCCTACGAGCAGTACTTC. Its protein product is CASSLAGGMGPYEQYF.

The V call is TRBV7-2, the J call TRBJ2-2; tentative D call: TRBD2 (5 bases). There are 15 residues in the CDR3. Germline-derived CDR1 and CDR2 are SGHTA and FQGNSA. The V end was cut by 6 bases, the J end by 7 bases, with 18 bases between. CDR3 loop: CASSRGSGYGGELFF. The DNA for the CDR3 is TGTGCCAGCAGTCGTGGCTCGGGGTACGGCGGGGAGCTGTTTTTT.

The CDR3 sequence: CASSLGFGQGNTEAFF. In DNA, the CDR3 is TGTGCCAGCAGCTTAGGGTTCGGGCAGGGGAACACTGAAGCTTTCTTT. This chain connects TRBV7-9 to TRBJ1-1; D may be TRBD1 (5 bases). This CDR3 is 16 amino acids long. Germline CDR1 reads SEHNR; CDR2 reads FQNEAQ (reference sequence). V lost 1 base and J 1 base, leaving 13 bases between the germline ends.

V usage is TRBV29-1 and J usage is TRBJ2-1; 8 bases line up with TRBD2. J was trimmed by 7 bases and V by 3 bases; bases with no gene match: 8. This CDR3 has 14 residues. Germline CDR1 reads SQVTM; CDR2 reads ANQGSEA. This chain's CDR3 is CSVEGAGAINEQFF. The CDR3 DNA is TGCAGCGTTGAGGGAGCGGGAGCAATAAATGAGCAGTTCTTC.

The chain carries TRBV10-3 and TRBJ1-2, with D possibly being TRBD1 (5 bases). This CDR3 region has 15 residues. Germline V gives CDR1 ENHRY, CDR2 SYGVKD. The V gene lost 2 bases and the J gene lost 2 bases, with 12 bases spanning the gap. Written as DNA, the CDR3 is TGTGCCATCAGTGAGGGGGGGACGGACAACTATGGCTACACCTTC. Translating it yields CAISEGGTDNYGYTF.

The rearrangement uses TRBV6-5 and TRBJ1-2; 7 bases fit TRBD1. The CDR3 runs to 13 residues. V gave up 8 bases and J gave up 3 bases; unmatched junction bases: 6. From germline, CDR1 is MNHEY and CDR2 SVGAGI. The CDR3 coding sequence is TGTGCCAGCCGAACAGACAGGGACTATGGCTACACCTTC. This gives the protein CASRTDRDYGYTF.

This clone appeared a few times. This chain links TRBV14 with TRBJ2-6; no firm D call. This CDR3 spans 15 amino acids. Germline CDR1 reads SGHDN; CDR2 reads FVKESK. V gave up 3 bases and J gave up 4 bases, with 10 bases separating them. CDR3 in amino acids: CASSHLRSGANVLTF. The CDR3 DNA is TGTGCCAGCAGCCATCTGAGGTCCGGGGCCAACGTCCTGACTTTC.

The chain recombines TRBV3-1 (or the pseudogene TRBV3-2) with TRBJ2-3, with 7 bases fitting TRBD1. The CDR3 totals 14 residues. J was trimmed by 4 bases and V by 3 bases; bases with no gene match: 4. Germline V gene sequence: CDR1 LGHDT, CDR2 YNNKEL (reference sequence). The CDR3 spells CASSHGTGADTQYF. Here the CDR3 DNA reads TGTGCCAGCAGCCATGGTACAGGGGCAGATACGCAGTATTTT.

V gene TRBV19 combines with J gene TRBJ1-3; possible D gene TRBD1, 5 bases. CDR1 and CDR2 (germline): LNHDA, SQIVND (reference sequence). The CDR3 totals 15 residues. Trimming removed 6 bases at V and 0 bases at J, with 12 bases between. CDR3 sequence: CASRNGHHSGNTIYF. The CDR3 coding sequence is TGTGCCAGTAGGAATGGACACCACTCTGGAAACACCATATATTTT.

The chain carries TRBV21-1 and TRBJ2-7; the table's D call, TRBD2, was not checked against the DNA. TRBV21-1 is labeled a pseudogene. The CDR3 has 16 amino acids. The CDR3 loop reads CASSTPSGRAEYEQYV. Written as DNA, the CDR3 is TGTGCCAGCAGCACCCCGAGCGGGAGGGCCGAGTACGAGCAGTACGTC.

V is TRBV6-5 and J is TRBJ1-2, with D perhaps TRBD1 (5 bases). Germline CDR1 MNHEY, CDR2 SVGAGI. Trimming shortened V by 0 bases and J by 5 bases, and 13 bases separated the two germline ends. The CDR3 runs to 15 residues. This CDR3 reads CASSYSSGGGYGYTF. Written as DNA, the CDR3 is TGTGCCAGCAGTTACTCGTCTGGGGGGGGGTATGGCTACACCTTC.